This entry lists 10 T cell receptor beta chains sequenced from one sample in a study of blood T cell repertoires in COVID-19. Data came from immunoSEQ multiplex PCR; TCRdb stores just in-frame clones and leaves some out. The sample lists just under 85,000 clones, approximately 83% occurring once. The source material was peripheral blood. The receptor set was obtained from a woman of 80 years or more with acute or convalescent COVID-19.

This CDR3 reads CAWTTSGRSYEQYF. The CDR3 region has the DNA TGTGCCTGGACGACTAGCGGGAGATCCTACGAGCAGTACTTC. The V and J genes are TRBV30 and TRBJ2-7; 12 bases map to TRBD2. Germline CDR1 reads GTSNPN; CDR2 reads SVGIG (reference sequence). The length of the CDR3 is 14 residues. V lost 4 bases, J lost 1 base, and 2 bases stayed unmatched. The full variable domain, its missing parts supplied by reference TRBV30 and TRBJ2-7, is SQTIHQWPATLVQPVGSPLSLECTVEGTSNPNLYWYRQAAGRGLQLLFYSVGIGQISSEVPQNLSASRPQDRQFILSSKKLLLSDSGFYLCAWTTSGRSYEQYFGPGTRLTVT.

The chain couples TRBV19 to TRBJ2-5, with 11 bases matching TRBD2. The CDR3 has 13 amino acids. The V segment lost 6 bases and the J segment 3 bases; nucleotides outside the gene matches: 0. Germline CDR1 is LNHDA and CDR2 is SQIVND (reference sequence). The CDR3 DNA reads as TGTGCCAGTAGACTAGCGGGAGAAGAGACCCAGTACTTC. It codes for CASRLAGEETQYF.

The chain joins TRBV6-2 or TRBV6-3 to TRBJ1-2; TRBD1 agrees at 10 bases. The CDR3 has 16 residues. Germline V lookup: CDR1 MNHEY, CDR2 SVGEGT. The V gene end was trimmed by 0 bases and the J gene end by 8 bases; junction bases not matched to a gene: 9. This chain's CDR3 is CASSYSRDRGFEGYTF. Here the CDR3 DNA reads TGTGCCAGCAGTTACTCAAGGGACAGGGGATTCGAGGGCTACACCTTC.

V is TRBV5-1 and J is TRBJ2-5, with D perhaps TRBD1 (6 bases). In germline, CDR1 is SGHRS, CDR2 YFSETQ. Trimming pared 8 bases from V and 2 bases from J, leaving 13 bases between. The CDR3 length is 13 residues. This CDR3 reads CASRPGAQETQYF. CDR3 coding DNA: TGCGCCAGTAGGCCAGGGGCACAAGAGACCCAGTACTTC.

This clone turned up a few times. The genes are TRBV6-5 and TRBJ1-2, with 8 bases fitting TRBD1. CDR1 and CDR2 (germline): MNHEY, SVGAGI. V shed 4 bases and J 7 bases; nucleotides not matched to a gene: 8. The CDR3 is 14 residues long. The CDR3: CASSSPTGDAGYTF. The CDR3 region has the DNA TGTGCCAGCAGTTCTCCGACAGGGGACGCTGGCTACACCTTC.

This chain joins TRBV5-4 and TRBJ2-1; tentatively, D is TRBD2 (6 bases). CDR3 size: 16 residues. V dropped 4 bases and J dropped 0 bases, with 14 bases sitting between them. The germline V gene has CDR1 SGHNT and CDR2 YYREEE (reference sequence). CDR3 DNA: TGTGCCAGCAGCGCCTCTAGCGTTAGCTCCTACAATGAGCAGTTCTTC. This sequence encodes CASSASSVSSYNEQFF.

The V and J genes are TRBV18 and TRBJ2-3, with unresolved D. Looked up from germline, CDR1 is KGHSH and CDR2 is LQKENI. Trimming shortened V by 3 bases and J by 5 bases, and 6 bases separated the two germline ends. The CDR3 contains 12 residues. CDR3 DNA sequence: TGTGCCAGCTCACCGCCAGGAGATACGCAGTATTTT. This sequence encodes CASSPPGDTQYF.

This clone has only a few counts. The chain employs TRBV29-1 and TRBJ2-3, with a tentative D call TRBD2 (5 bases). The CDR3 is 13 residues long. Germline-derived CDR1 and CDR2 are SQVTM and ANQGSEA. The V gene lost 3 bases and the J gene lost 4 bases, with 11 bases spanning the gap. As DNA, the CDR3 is TGCAGCGTTGACCGGGATATCGCAGATACGCAGTATTTT. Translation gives CSVDRDIADTQYF.

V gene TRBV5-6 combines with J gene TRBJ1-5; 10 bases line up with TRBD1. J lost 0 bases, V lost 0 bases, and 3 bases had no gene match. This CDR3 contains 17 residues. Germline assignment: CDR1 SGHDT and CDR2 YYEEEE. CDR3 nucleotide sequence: TGTGCCAGCAGCTTGGGACAGGGGGCCTATAGCAATCAGCCCCAGCATTTT. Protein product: CASSLGQGAYSNQPQHF.

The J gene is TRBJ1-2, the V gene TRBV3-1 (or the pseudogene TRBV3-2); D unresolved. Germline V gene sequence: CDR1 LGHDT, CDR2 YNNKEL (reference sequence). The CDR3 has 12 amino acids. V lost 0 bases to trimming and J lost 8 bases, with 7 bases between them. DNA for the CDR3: TGTGCCAGCAGCCAAGACCCGTTGGGCTACACCTTC. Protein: CASSQDPLGYTF.